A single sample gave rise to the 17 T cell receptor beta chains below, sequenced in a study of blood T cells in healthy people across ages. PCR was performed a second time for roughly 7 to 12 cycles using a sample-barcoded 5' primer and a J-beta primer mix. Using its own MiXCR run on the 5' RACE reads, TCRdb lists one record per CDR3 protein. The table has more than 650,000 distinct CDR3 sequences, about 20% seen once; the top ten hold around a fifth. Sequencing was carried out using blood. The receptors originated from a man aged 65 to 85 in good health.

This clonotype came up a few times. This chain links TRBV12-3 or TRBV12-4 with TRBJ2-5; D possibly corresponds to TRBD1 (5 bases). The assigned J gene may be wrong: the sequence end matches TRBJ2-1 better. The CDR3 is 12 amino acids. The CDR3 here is CASRENKGEQFF. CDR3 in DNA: TGTGCCAGCAGGGAGAACAAGGGGGAGCAGTTCTTC.

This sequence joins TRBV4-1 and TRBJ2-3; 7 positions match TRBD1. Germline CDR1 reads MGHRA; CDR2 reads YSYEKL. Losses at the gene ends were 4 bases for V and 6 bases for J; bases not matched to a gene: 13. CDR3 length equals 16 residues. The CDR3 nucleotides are TGCGCCAGCAGCCTGGTGGGCCAGGGGGATGTGGATACGCAGTATTTT. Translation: CASSLVGQGDVDTQYF.

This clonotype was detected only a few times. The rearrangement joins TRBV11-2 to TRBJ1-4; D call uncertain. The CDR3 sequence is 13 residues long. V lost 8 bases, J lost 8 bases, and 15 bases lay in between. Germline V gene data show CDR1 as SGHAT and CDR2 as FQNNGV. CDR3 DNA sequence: TGTGCCAGCGGCGTGCCGGGCCAGGAAAAACTGTTTTTT. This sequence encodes CASGVPGQEKLFF.

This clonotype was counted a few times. CDR3 in DNA: TGTGCCAGCAGTTTACAGTACACCGGGGAGCTGTTTTTT. The encoded protein is CASSLQYTGELFF. This sequence joins TRBV12-3 or TRBV12-4 and TRBJ2-2, with D uncertain. This CDR3 has 13 amino acids. V lost 2 bases to trimming and J lost 3 bases, with 4 bases between them.

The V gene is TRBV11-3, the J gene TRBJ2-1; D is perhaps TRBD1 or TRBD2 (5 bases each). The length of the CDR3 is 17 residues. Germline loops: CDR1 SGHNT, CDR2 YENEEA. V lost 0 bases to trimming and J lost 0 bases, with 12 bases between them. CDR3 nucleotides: TGTGCCAGCAGCTTAGATGGGGGAATCAGCTCCTACAATGAGCAGTTCTTC. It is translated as CASSLDGGISSYNEQFF.

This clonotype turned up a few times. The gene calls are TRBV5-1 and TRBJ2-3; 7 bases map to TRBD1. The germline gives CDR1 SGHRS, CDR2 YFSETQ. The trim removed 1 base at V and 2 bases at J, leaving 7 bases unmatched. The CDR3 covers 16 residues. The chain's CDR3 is CASSLQGVGPTDTQYF. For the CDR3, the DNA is TGCGCCAGCAGCTTGCAGGGGGTAGGACCCACAGATACGCAGTATTTT.

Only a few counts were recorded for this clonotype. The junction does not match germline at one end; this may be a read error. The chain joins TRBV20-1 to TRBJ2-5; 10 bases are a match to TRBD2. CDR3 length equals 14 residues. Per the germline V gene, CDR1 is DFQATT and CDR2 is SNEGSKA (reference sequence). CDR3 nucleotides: TGCAGTGCTGCTAGCGGGGGCTTTCAAGAGGCCCAGTACTTC. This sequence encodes CSAASGGFQEAQYF.

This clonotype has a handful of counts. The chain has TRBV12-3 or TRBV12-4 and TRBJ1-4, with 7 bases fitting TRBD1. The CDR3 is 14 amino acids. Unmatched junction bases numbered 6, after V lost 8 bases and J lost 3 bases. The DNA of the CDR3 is TGTGCCAGCGGGGCCAGGGGGGCTAATGAAAAACTGTTTTTT. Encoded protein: CASGARGANEKLFF.

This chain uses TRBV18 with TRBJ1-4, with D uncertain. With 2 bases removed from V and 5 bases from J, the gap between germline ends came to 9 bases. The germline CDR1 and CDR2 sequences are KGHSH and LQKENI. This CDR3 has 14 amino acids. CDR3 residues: CASSPFARNEKLFF. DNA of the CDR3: TGTGCCAGCTCACCATTTGCTCGGAATGAAAAACTGTTTTTT.

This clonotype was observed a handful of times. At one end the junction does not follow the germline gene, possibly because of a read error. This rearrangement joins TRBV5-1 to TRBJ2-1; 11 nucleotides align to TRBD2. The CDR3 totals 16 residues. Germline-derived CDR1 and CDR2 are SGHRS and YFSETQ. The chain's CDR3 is CTSSRILAGVQTEQFF. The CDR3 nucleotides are TGCACCAGCAGCCGTATACTAGCGGGAGTGCAGACTGAGCAGTTCTTC.

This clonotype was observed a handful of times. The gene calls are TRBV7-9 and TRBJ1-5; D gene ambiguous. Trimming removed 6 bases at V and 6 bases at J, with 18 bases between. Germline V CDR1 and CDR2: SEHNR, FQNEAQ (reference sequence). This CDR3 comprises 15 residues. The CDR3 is CASSIGGSYIQPQHF. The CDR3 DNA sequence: TGTGCCAGCAGTATAGGTGGGTCGTATATTCAGCCCCAGCATTTT.

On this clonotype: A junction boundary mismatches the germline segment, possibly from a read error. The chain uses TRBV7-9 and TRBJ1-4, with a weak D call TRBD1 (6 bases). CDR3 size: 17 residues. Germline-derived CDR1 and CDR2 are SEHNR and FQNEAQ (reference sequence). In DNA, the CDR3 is TGTGCCTGCAGCTTGCTAATCCGGGGGGCGTCTAATGAAAAACTGTTTTTT. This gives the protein CACSLLIRGASNEKLFF.

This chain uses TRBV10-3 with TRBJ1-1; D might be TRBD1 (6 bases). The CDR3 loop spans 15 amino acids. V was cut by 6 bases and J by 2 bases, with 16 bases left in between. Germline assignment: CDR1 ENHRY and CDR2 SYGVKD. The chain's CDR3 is CAISAAAGANTEAFF. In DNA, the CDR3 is TGTGCCATCAGCGCCGCGGCAGGGGCCAACACTGAAGCTTTCTTT.

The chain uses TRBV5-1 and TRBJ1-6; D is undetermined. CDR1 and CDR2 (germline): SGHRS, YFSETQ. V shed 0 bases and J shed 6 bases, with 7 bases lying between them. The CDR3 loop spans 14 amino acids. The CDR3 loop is CASSLERFNSPLHF. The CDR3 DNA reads TGCGCCAGCAGCTTGGAGAGGTTTAATTCACCCCTCCACTTT.

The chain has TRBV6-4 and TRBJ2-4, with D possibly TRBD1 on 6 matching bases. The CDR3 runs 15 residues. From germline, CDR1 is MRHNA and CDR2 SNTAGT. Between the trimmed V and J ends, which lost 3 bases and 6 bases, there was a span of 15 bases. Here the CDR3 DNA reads TGTGCCAGCAGTGAGATGGCAGGGGCGGGAAACATTCAGTACTTC. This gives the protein CASSEMAGAGNIQYF.

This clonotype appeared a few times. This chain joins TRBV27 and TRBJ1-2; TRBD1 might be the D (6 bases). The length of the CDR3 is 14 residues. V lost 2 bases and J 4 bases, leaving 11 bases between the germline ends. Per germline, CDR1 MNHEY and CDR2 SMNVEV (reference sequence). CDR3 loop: CASSLVTGSYGYTF. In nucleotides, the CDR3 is TGTGCCAGCAGTTTAGTCACAGGGAGCTATGGCTACACCTTC.

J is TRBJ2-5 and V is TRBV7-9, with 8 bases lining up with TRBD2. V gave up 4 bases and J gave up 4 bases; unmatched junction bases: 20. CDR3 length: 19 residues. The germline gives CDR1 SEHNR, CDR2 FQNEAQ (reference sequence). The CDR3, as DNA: TGTGCCAGCAGCTCCACCGGGGTGGAAGCGGGAGTGACGGCAGAGACCCAGTACTTC. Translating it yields CASSSTGVEAGVTAETQYF.